This T cell receptor (beta chain) was retrieved from a study of Graves' ophthalmopathy and Graves' hyperthyroidism. Germline V gene sequence: CDR1 SGDLS, CDR2 YYNGEE. This CDR3 is 15 amino acids long. V was clipped by 5 bases and J by 8 bases; unmatched bases: 9. Transcripts of RNA were the source for amplifying TCR beta CDR3 regions. HTBI primers were used in a first-round RT-PCR, which preceded a second-round multiplex PCR. MiXCR, run by TCRdb on the multiplex PCR reads, gives a single entry per CDR3 protein. The sample includes 650,000 to 900,000 distinct CDR3 sequences, roughly 41% of them seen just once.

Specimen: peripheral blood. This sequence joins TRBV9 and TRBJ1-6, with 8 bases identical to TRBD1. The receptor was isolated from an adult man with Graves' ophthalmopathy. The CDR3, as DNA: TGTGCCAGCAGTCCGAAGACAGGGGAGGATTCACCCCTCCACTTT. Translated: CASSPKTGEDSPLHF.